This T cell receptor (beta chain) was sequenced for a study of T cell changes during pregnancy in multiple sclerosis. Trimming took 0 bases from V and 2 from J; bases not matched to a gene: 6. Germline loops: CDR1 LGHNA, CDR2 YNFKEQ. The CDR3 runs to 16 residues. Here immunoSEQ multiplex PCR was the method, and the copy in TCRdb shows in-frame clones only, minus some. Among some 77,000 clones, about 92% were seen once, and the ten largest hold just over 2.5%. The receptor's source is a female donor in good health, enrolled as a control in a pregnancy study. The chain combines TRBV4-2 with TRBJ2-7; 8 nucleotides agree with TRBD1. The sample in question was peripheral blood, obtained after pregnancy. CDR3 nucleotide sequence: TGTGCCAGCAGCCAAGAGCGGACAGGGCGGACCTACGAGCAGTACTTC. Translating gives CASSQERTGRTYEQYF.